One and the same sample provided the 23 T cell receptor beta chains below, sequenced in a study of blood T cell repertoires in COVID-19. Only in-frame clones appear in the TCRdb table, and some are missing; sequencing was by immunoSEQ multiplex PCR. The profile shows approximately 300,000 clones, about 90% of them singletons. The sample consisted of peripheral blood. These receptors all stem from a middle-aged woman with COVID-19, enrolled during active disease.

The chain carries TRBV30 and TRBJ2-1; 9 bases are shared with TRBD1. J was trimmed by 2 bases and V by 1 base; bases with no gene match: 3. Looked up from germline, CDR1 is GTSNPN and CDR2 is SVGIG (reference sequence). The CDR3 totals 15 residues. The DNA of the CDR3 is TGTGCCTGGAGTGGGGGACAGGGACCCTACAATGAGCAGTTCTTC. It yields the protein CAWSGGQGPYNEQFF.

The chain employs TRBV30 and TRBJ1-1, with D possibly matching TRBD1 (6 bases). The CDR3 is 13 amino acids. Trimming stripped 0 bases from V and 10 bases from J, with 15 bases between. Germline V gene lookup returns CDR1 GTSNPN and CDR2 SVGIG (reference sequence). CDR3 in amino acids: CAWSVLMGGAAFF. The CDR3 DNA reads as TGTGCCTGGAGTGTACTCATGGGGGGGGCAGCTTTCTTT.

The rearrangement links TRBV27 to TRBJ2-7, with TRBD2 identical over 12 bases. Germline CDR1 MNHEY, CDR2 SMNVEV (reference sequence). The trim removed 6 bases at V and 6 bases at J, leaving 9 bases unmatched. The CDR3 covers 15 residues. The CDR3 coding sequence is TGTGCCAGCAGCCTTACTAGCGGGAGGTCTTTCGAGCAGTACTTC. Encoded protein: CASSLTSGRSFEQYF.

The chain carries TRBV5-6 and TRBJ1-1; no firm D call. There are 15 residues in the CDR3. Trimming cost V 4 bases and J 1 base, with 14 bases left between them. Germline V CDR1 and CDR2: SGHDT, YYEEEE. CDR3 nucleotide sequence: TGTGCCAGCAGCCCCCAGCCGGCGGAGAACACTGAAGCTTTCTTT. Protein product: CASSPQPAENTEAFF.

This rearrangement joins TRBV6-5 to TRBJ2-3, with a tentative D call TRBD1 (6 bases). CDR1 MNHEY and CDR2 SVGAGI come from the germline V gene. Trimming removed 0 bases at V and 4 bases at J, with 11 bases between. CDR3 length: 15 amino acids. The CDR3 sequence: CASSYSGGRSDTQYF. The CDR3 DNA reads TGTGCCAGCAGTTACTCTGGGGGCCGGTCAGATACGCAGTATTTT.

This clone was detected once. The CDR3 loop reads CASSLRAGDQPQHF. As DNA, the CDR3 is TGTGCCAGCAGTTTAAGGGCAGGGGATCAGCCCCAGCATTTT. This rearrangement joins TRBV28 to TRBJ1-5, with D possibly matching TRBD1 (6 bases). The CDR3 loop spans 14 amino acids. V lost 2 bases to trimming and J lost 5 bases, with 10 bases between them. The V gene's germline CDR1 is MDHEN and CDR2 SYDVKM.

The genes are TRBV2 and TRBJ1-1; D call uncertain. V lost 1 base and J 4 bases, leaving 7 bases between the germline ends. The germline V gene has CDR1 SNHLY and CDR2 FYNNEI. The CDR3 contains 13 residues. This CDR3 is CASSEGRLTEAFF. The CDR3 DNA sequence: TGTGCCAGCAGTGAAGGTCGACTCACTGAAGCTTTCTTT. Full variable domain (outside the CDR3, taken from reference TRBV2 and TRBJ1-1): EPEVTQTPSHQVTQMGQEVILRCVPISNHLYFYWYRQILGQKVEFLVSFYNNEISEKSEIFDDQFSVERPDGSNFTLKIRSTKLEDSAMYFCASSEGRLTEAFFGQGTRLTVV.

The chain combines TRBV7-2 with TRBJ2-1; D remains unclear. The CDR3 runs 13 residues. The germline V and J ends were trimmed by 1 base and 3 bases, with 4 bases remaining between them. Per germline, CDR1 SGHTA and CDR2 FQGNSA. The CDR3 DNA sequence: TGTGCCAGCAGCTTAGAGAGCTACAATGAGCAGTTCTTC. It encodes CASSLESYNEQFF.

The chain is built from TRBV4-1 and TRBJ2-7, with a possible D match to TRBD2 (6 bases). The germline V and J ends were trimmed by 0 bases and 3 bases, with 15 bases remaining between them. Germline values: CDR1 MGHRA, CDR2 YSYEKL. The CDR3 contains 16 residues. The CDR3 protein is CASSQDLAAGGYEQYF. CDR3 coding DNA: TGCGCCAGCAGCCAAGATCTAGCCGCCGGGGGCTACGAGCAGTACTTC.

The chain employs TRBV7-2 and TRBJ1-1; no clear D. The CDR3 loop spans 14 amino acids. Germline V gives CDR1 SGHTA, CDR2 FQGNSA. V gave up 0 bases and J gave up 5 bases, with 10 bases separating them. In DNA, the CDR3 is TGTGCCAGCAGCTTAGCCTCCCCGGGGACTGAAGCTTTCTTT. Translation gives CASSLASPGTEAFF.

The chain joins TRBV7-3 to TRBJ1-2; TRBD1 matches 7 bases. This CDR3 comprises 15 residues. Trimming at V came to 1 base and at J to 3 bases, leaving 5 bases not matched to a gene. From germline, CDR1 is SGHTA and CDR2 FQGTGA. CDR3 protein: CASSLIRTGDYGYTF. The CDR3 bases are TGTGCCAGCAGCTTAATACGGACAGGAGACTATGGCTACACCTTC.

The rearrangement joins TRBV6-4 to TRBJ1-5; perhaps TRBD1 as D (5 bases). The germline V gene encodes CDR1 MRHNA and CDR2 SNTAGT. Trimming took off 3 bases at V and 4 bases at J, with 10 bases between the two ends. The CDR3 is 14 residues long. The CDR3 spells CASSEGGGNQPQHF. The CDR3 DNA reads TGTGCCAGCAGTGAGGGGGGGGGAAATCAGCCCCAGCATTTT.

The chain recombines TRBV18 with TRBJ2-1, with 7 nucleotides matching TRBD2. V lost 3 bases and J lost 2; bases outside the gene matches: 7. The CDR3 is 16 amino acids. In germline, CDR1 is KGHSH, CDR2 LQKENI. The CDR3 protein is CASSPGGSVAYNEQFF. CDR3 nucleotide sequence: TGTGCCAGCTCACCGGGGGGGTCAGTCGCCTACAATGAGCAGTTCTTC.

The chain is built from TRBV6-5 and TRBJ1-2; D is uncertain. Trimming removed 8 bases from V and 3 bases from J, with 13 bases in between. Germline values: CDR1 MNHEY, CDR2 SVGAGI. The length of the CDR3 is 13 residues. The DNA for the CDR3 is TGTGCCAGCTCCACAGCACCTGACTATGGCTACACCTTC. It yields the protein CASSTAPDYGYTF.

CDR3 DNA: TGCAGCGTTGAGGTCGGAGCCTACGAGCAGTACTTC. This gives the protein CSVEVGAYEQYF. The chain is built from TRBV29-1 and TRBJ2-7; D unclear. Germline CDR1 is SQVTM and CDR2 is ANQGSEA. Trimming removed 3 bases at V and 2 bases at J, with 8 bases between. The CDR3 has 12 amino acids.

The chain recombines TRBV6-2 or TRBV6-3 with TRBJ2-5; TRBD2 agrees at 7 bases. The CDR3 totals 15 residues. With 6 bases clipped from V and 6 bases from J, the junction kept 13 bases outside the gene matches. CDR1 MNHEY and CDR2 SVGEGT come from the germline V gene. The CDR3 sequence is CASSPPNGGLKTQYF. For the CDR3, the DNA is TGTGCCAGCAGCCCTCCTAACGGGGGGTTAAAGACCCAGTACTTC.

DNA of the CDR3: TGTGCCAGCAGTCTTAATGGACAGGACGAGCAGTACTTC. This codes for CASSLNGQDEQYF. The chain recombines TRBV6-5 with TRBJ2-7; 7 nucleotides match TRBD1. J lost 5 bases, V lost 5 bases, and 6 bases had no gene match. Germline lookup yields CDR1 MNHEY and CDR2 SVGAGI. CDR3 length: 13 amino acids.

The V and J genes are TRBV7-3 and TRBJ1-4; perhaps TRBD1 as D (5 bases). Germline V gene data show CDR1 as SGHTA and CDR2 as FQGTGA. The CDR3 sequence is 15 residues long. The V end was cut by 2 bases, the J end by 0 bases, with 7 bases between. The CDR3, as DNA: TGTGCCAGCAGCTTACAGGGTGCAACTAATGAAAAACTGTTTTTT. Its protein is CASSLQGATNEKLFF.

This sequence joins TRBV28 and TRBJ1-1; a weak D match, TRBD1 (5 bases). V was pared by 1 base and J by 12 bases, with 12 bases between. The CDR3 runs 12 residues. CDR1 MDHEN and CDR2 SYDVKM come from the germline V gene. The CDR3 sequence: CASSLLGLETFF. For the CDR3, the DNA is TGTGCCAGCAGTTTATTGGGACTGGAAACTTTCTTT.

The genes are TRBV12-3 or TRBV12-4 and TRBJ2-5, with 9 positions matching TRBD1. The CDR3 length is 13 residues. Trimming cost V 4 bases and J 5 bases; bases outside gene matches: 2. The CDR3 is CASSWTGAETQYF. The CDR3 nucleotides read TGTGCCAGCAGTTGGACAGGGGCGGAGACCCAGTACTTC.

V usage is TRBV5-6 and J usage is TRBJ1-1, with a weak D call TRBD1 (6 bases). The V end was cut by 5 bases, the J end by 1 base, with 9 bases between. The CDR3 is made up of 13 amino acids. Looked up from germline, CDR1 is SGHDT and CDR2 is YYEEEE. The CDR3 sequence: CASSWGQNTEAFF. The DNA of the CDR3 is TGTGCCAGCAGTTGGGGACAGAACACTGAAGCTTTCTTT.

This clone was detected only once. CDR3 nucleotide sequence: TGTGCCAGCAGTCCAGGACAGGGGGCAATGAACACTGAAGCTTTCTTT. Encoded protein: CASSPGQGAMNTEAFF. The chain joins TRBV6-2 or TRBV6-3 to TRBJ1-1, with 11 bases that match TRBD1. J gave up 0 bases and V 5 bases, and 5 bases lay outside the gene matches. The CDR3 consists of 16 residues. Germline V lookup: CDR1 MNHEY, CDR2 SVGEGT.

The rearrangement uses TRBV14 and TRBJ2-1; 10 bases fit TRBD1. The V gene end was trimmed by 4 bases and the J gene end by 1 base; junction bases not matched to a gene: 10. The CDR3 sequence is 18 residues long. CDR1 is SGHDN and CDR2 is FVKESK in the germline V gene. This chain's CDR3 is CASSPRTGGRGSYNEQFF. The CDR3 nucleotides are TGTGCCAGCAGCCCTAGGACAGGGGGGAGGGGATCCTACAATGAGCAGTTCTTC. Variable domain in full (rest from reference TRBV14 and TRBJ2-1): EAGVTQFPSHSVIEKGQTVTLRCDPISGHDNLYWYRRVMGKEIKFLLHFVKESKQDESGMPNNRFLAERTGGTYSTLKVQPAELEDSGVYFCASSPRTGGRGSYNEQFFGPGTRLTVL.